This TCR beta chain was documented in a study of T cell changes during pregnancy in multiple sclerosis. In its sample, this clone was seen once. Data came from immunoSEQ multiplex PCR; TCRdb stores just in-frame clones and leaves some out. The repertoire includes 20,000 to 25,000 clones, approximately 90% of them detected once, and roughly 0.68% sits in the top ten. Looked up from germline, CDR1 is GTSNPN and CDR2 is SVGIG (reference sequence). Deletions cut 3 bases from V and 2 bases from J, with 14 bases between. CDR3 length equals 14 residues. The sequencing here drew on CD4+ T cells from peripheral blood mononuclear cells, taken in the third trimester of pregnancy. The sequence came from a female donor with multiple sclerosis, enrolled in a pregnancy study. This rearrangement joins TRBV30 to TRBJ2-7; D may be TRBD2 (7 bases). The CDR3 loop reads CAWRLGGGTYEQYF. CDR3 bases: TGTGCCTGGAGACTGGGAGGGGGAACCTACGAGCAGTACTTC. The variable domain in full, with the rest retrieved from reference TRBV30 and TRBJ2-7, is SQTIHQWPATLVQPVGSPLSLECTVEGTSNPNLYWYRQAAGRGLQLLFYSVGIGQISSEVPQNLSASRPQDRQFILSSKKLLLSDSGFYLCAWRLGGGTYEQYFGPGTRLTVT.